This T cell receptor (beta chain) is drawn from a study of blood T cells in healthy people across ages. The second PCR ran roughly 7 to 11 cycles with a sample-barcoded 5' primer and J-beta primers. Each cDNA molecule, via a template-switch adaptor with 12 random nucleotides, was tagged. TCRdb fed the 5' RACE reads into MiXCR, producing one record per CDR3 protein. Here the sample spans fewer than 600,000 distinct CDR3 sequences, around 27% being singletons. No fewer than 5.5 micrograms of total RNA were isolated from every sample. Points from the study as a whole: A greater number of naive CD4+ cells and higher diversity distinguished long-lived donors from aged donors.

There are a few counts of this clonotype. Its target is not known. These data also formed part of another study, on T cells of mothers and their children. That study adds: Normalized overlap was always slightly, never significantly, higher in related than unrelated mother-child pairs.

The receptor's source is a boy aged 2-9 years in good health. The sample was blood.

In DNA, the CDR3 is TGCGCCAGCAGCCAAACAGGGAGTAGGACCGGGGAGCTGTTTTTT. Its translation is CASSQTGSRTGELFF. This chain uses TRBV5-1 with TRBJ2-2, with D perhaps matching TRBD1 (6 bases). Trimming shortened V by 4 bases and J by 5 bases, and 15 bases separated the two germline ends. From germline, CDR1 is SGHRS and CDR2 YFSETQ. The CDR3 consists of 15 residues. Complete variable domain (other parts from reference TRBV5-1 and TRBJ2-2): KAGVTQTPRYLIKTRGQQVTLSCSPISGHRSVSWYQQTPGQGLQFLFEYFSETQRNKGNFPGRFSGRQFSNSRSEMNVSTLELGDSALYLCASSQTGSRTGELFFGEGSRLTVL.